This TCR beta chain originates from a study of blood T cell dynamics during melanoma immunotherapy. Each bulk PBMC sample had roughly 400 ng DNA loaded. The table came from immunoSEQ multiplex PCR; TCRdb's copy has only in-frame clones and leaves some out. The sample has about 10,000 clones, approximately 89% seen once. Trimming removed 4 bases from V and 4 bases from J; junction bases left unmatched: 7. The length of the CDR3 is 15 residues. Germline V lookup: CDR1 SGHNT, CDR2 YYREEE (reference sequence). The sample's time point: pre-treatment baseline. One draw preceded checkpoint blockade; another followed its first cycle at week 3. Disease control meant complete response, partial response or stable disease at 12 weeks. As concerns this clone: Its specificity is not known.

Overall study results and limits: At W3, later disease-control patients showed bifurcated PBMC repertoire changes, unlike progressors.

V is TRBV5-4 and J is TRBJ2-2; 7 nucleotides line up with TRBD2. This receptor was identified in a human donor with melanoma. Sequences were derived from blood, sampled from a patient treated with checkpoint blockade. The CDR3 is CASSGRERSTGELFF. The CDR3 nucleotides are TGTGCCAGCAGCGGGCGGGAGAGGAGCACCGGGGAGCTGTTTTTT.